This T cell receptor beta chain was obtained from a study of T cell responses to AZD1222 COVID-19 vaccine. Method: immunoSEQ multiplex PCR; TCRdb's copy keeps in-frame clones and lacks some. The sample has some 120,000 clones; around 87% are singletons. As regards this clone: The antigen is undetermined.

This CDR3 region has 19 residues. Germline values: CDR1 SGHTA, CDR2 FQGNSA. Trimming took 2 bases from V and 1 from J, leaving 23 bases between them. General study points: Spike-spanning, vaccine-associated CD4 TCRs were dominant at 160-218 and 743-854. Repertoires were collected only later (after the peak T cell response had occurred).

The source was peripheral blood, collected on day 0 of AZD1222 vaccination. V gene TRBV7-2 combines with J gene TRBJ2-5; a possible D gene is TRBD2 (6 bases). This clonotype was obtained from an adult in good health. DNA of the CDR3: TGTGCCAGCAGCTTACCTGCCTTTAACGGCGGGGTTTTCCAAGAGACCCAGTACTTC. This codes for CASSLPAFNGGVFQETQYF.